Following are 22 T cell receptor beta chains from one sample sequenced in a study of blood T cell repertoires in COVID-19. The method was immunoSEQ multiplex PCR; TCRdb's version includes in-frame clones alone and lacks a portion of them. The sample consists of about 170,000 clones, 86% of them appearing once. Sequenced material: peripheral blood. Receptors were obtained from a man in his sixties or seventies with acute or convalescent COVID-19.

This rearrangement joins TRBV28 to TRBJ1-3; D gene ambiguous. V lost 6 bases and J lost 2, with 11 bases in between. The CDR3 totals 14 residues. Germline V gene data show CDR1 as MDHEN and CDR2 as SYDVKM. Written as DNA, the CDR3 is TGTGCCAGCAGCCCAAACCCAGCTGGAAACACCATATATTTT. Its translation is CASSPNPAGNTIYF.

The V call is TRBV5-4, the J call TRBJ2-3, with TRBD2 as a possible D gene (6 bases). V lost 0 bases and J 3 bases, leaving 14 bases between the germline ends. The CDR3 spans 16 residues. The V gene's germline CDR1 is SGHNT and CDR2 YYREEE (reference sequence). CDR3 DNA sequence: TGTGCCAGCAGCTTGGCCGGGGGACGGTGGACAGATACGCAGTATTTT. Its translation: CASSLAGGRWTDTQYF.

The CDR3 nucleotides are TGTGCCAGCAGTGACATAGCGGGGGGGAGTCTTGAGCAGTTCTTC. This codes for CASSDIAGGSLEQFF. The genes are TRBV2 and TRBJ2-1, with 11 bases identical to TRBD2. Per the germline V gene, CDR1 is SNHLY and CDR2 is FYNNEI. Losses at the gene ends were 3 bases for V and 9 bases for J; bases not matched to a gene: 7. This CDR3 region has 15 residues.

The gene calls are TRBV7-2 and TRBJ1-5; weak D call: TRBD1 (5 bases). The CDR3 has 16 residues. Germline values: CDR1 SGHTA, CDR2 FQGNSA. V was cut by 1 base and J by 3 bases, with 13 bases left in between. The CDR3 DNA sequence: TGTGCCAGCAGCTTAGTGGGGCCGAGTTTCAATCAGCCCCAGCATTTT. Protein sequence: CASSLVGPSFNQPQHF. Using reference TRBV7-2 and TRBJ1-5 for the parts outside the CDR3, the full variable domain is GAGVSQSPSNKVTEKGKDVELRCDPISGHTALYWYRQSLGQGLEFLIYFQGNSAPDKSGLPSDRFSAERTGGSVSTLTIQRTQQEDSAVYLCASSLVGPSFNQPQHFGDGTRLSIL.

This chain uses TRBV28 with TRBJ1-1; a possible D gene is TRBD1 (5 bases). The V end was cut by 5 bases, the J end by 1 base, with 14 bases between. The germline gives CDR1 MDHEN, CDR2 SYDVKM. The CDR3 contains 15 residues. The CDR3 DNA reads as TGTGCCAGCAGTGCCCCACAGGAACCGAACACTGAAGCTTTCTTT. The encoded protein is CASSAPQEPNTEAFF.

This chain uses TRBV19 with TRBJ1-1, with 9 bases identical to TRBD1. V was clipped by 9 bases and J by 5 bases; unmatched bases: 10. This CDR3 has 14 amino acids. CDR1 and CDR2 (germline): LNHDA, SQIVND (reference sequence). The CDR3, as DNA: TGTGCCAGCATATACAGGGGGCGAGGAACTGAAGCTTTCTTT. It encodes CASIYRGRGTEAFF.

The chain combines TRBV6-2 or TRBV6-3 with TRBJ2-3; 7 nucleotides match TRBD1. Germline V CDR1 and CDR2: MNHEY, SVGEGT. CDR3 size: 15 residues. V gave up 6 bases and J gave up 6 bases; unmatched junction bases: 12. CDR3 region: CASSKWGDREDTQYF. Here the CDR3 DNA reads TGTGCCAGCAGCAAATGGGGAGACAGGGAGGATACGCAGTATTTT.

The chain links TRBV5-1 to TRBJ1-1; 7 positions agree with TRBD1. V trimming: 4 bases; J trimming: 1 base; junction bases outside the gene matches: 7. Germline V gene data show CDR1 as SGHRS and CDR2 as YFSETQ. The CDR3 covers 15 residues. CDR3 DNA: TGCGCCAGCAGCCGGGACAGATCTGAGAACACTGAAGCTTTCTTT. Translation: CASSRDRSENTEAFF. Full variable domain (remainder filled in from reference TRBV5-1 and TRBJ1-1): KAGVTQTPRYLIKTRGQQVTLSCSPISGHRSVSWYQQTPGQGLQFLFEYFSETQRNKGNFPGRFSGRQFSNSRSEMNVSTLELGDSALYLCASSRDRSENTEAFFGQGTRLTVV.

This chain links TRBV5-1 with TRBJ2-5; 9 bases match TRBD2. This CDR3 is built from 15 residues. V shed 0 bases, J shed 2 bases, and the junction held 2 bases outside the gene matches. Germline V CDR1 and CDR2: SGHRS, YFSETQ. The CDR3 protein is CASSLVLAGQETQYF. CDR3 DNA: TGCGCCAGCAGCTTGGTCCTAGCGGGACAAGAGACCCAGTACTTC.

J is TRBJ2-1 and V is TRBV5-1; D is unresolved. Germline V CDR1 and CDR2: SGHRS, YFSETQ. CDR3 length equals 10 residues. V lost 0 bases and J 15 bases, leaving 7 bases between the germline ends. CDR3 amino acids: CASSLARSFF. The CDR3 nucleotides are TGCGCCAGCAGCTTGGCGAGGTCGTTCTTC.

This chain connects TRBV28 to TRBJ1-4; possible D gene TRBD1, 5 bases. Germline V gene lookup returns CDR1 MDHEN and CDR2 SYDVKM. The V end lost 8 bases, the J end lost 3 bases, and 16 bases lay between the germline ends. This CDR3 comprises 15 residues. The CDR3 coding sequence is TGTGCCAGCTGTGAAATGACAGACTCTAATGAAAAACTGTTTTTT. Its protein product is CASCEMTDSNEKLFF.

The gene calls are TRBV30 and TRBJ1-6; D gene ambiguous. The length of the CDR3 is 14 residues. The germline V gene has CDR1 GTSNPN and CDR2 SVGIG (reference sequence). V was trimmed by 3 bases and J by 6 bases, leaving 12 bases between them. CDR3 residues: CAWSLRSGNSPLHF. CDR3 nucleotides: TGTGCCTGGAGCCTGAGGAGCGGTAATTCACCCCTCCACTTT.

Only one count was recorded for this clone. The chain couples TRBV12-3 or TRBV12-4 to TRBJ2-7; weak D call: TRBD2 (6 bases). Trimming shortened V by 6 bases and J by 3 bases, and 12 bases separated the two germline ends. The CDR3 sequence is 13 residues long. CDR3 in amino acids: CASRRDLDYEQYF. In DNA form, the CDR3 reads TGTGCCAGCAGACGGGACTTGGACTACGAGCAGTACTTC.

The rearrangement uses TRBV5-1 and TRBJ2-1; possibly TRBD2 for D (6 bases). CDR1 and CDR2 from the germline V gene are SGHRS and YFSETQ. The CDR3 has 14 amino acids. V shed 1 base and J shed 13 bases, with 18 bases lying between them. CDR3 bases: TGCGCCAGCAGCTTGAGGTGGGGCGGGACCGCTCAGTTCTTC. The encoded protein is CASSLRWGGTAQFF.

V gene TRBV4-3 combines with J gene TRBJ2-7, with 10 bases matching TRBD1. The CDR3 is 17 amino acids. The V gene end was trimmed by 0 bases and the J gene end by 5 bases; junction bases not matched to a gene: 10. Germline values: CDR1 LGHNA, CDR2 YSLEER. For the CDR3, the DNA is TGCGCCAGCAGCCAAGAAGGGGAACGGACAGGGGGAGACGAGCAGTACTTC. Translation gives CASSQEGERTGGDEQYF.

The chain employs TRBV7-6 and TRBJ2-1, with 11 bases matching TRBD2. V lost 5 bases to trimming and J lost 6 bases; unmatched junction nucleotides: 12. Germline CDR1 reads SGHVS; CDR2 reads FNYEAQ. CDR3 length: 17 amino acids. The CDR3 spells CASSELAGAALVNEQFF. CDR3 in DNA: TGTGCCAGCAGCGAACTAGCGGGAGCGGCCCTTGTCAATGAGCAGTTCTTC.

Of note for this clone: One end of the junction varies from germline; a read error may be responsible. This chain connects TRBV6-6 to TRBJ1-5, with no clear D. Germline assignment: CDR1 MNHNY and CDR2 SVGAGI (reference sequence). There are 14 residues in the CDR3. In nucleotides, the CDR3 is TGTGCCAGCAGTTACGGTGGTAGCAATCGGCCCCAGCATTTT. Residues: CASSYGGSNRPQHF.

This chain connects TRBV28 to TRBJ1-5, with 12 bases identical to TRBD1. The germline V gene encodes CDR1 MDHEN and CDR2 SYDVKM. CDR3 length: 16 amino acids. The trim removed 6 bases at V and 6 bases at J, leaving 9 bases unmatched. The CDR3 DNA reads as TGTGCCAGCAGCGTCACCGGGACAGGGGGCTTTCAGCCCCAGCATTTT. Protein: CASSVTGTGGFQPQHF. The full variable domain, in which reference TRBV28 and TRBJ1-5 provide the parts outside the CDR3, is DVKVTQSSRYLVKRTGEKVFLECVQDMDHENMFWYRQDPGLGLRLIYFSYDVKMKEKGDIPEGYSVSREKKERFSLILESASTNQTSMYLCASSVTGTGGFQPQHFGDGTRLSIL.

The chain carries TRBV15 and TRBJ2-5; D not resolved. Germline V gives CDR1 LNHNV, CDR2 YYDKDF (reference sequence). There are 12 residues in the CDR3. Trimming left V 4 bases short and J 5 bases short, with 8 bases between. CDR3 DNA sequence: TGTGCCACCAGCACCTACGGGGAGACCCAGTACTTC. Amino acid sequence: CATSTYGETQYF.

CDR3: CASSQGGVNEQYF. CDR3 in DNA: TGTGCCAGCAGCCAAGGGGGGGTTAACGAGCAGTACTTC. The chain uses TRBV3-1 (or the pseudogene TRBV3-2) and TRBJ2-7, with D possibly TRBD2 on 6 matching bases. This CDR3 is 13 amino acids long. CDR1 is LGHDT and CDR2 is YNNKEL in the germline V gene (reference sequence). Deletions cut 1 base from V and 5 bases from J, with 9 bases between.

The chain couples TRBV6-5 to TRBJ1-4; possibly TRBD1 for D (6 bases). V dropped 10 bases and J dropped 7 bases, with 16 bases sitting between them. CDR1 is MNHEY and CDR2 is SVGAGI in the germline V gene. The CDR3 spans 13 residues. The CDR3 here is CATADRIGEKLFF. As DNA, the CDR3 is TGTGCCACCGCCGACAGGATCGGTGAAAAACTGTTTTTT.

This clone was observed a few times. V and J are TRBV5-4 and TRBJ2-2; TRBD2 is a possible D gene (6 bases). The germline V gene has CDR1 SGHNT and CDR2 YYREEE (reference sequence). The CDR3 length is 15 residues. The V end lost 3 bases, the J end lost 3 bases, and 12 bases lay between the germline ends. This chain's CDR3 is CASSWMTRDTGELFF. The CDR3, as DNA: TGTGCCAGCAGCTGGATGACTAGAGACACCGGGGAGCTGTTTTTT.